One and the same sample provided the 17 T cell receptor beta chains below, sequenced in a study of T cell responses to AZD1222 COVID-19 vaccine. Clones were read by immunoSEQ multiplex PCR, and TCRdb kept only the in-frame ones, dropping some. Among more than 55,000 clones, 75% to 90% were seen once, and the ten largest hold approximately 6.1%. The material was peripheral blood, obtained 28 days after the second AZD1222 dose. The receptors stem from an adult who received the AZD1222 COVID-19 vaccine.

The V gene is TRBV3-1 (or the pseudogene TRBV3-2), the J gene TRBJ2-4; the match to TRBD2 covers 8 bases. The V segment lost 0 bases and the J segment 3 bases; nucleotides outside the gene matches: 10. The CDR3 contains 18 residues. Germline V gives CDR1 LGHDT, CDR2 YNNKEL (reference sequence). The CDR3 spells CASSQDASGLRGKNIQYF. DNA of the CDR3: TGTGCCAGCAGCCAAGACGCTAGCGGGCTGAGAGGCAAAAACATTCAGTACTTC.

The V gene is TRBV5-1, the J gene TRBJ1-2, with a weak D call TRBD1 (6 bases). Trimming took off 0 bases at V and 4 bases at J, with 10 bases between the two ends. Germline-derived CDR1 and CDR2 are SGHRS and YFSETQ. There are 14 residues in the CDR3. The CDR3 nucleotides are TGCGCCAGCAGCTTGGTAGACAGGTCCTATGGCTACACCTTC. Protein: CASSLVDRSYGYTF.

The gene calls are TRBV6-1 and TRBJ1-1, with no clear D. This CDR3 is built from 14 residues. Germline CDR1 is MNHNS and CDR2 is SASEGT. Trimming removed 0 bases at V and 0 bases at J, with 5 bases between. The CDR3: CASSEAAVNTEAFF. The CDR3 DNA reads TGTGCCAGCAGTGAAGCGGCGGTGAACACTGAAGCTTTCTTT.

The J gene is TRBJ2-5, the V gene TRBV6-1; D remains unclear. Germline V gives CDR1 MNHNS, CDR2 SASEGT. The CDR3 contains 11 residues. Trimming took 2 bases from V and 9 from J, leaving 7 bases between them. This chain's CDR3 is CASSEPLAQYF. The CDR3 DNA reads TGTGCCAGCAGTGAACCCTTGGCCCAGTACTTC.

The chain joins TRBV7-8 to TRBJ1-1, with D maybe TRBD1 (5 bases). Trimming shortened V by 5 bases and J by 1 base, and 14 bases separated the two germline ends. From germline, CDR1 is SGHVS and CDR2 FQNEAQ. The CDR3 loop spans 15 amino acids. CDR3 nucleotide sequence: TGTGCCAGCAGCGCACCGGGACGGAGGAACACTGAAGCTTTCTTT. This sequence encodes CASSAPGRRNTEAFF.

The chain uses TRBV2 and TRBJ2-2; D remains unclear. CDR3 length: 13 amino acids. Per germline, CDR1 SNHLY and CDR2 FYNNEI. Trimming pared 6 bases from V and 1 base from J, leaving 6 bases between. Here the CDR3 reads CASSLRNTGELFF. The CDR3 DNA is TGTGCCAGCAGCCTCAGGAACACCGGGGAGCTGTTTTTT.

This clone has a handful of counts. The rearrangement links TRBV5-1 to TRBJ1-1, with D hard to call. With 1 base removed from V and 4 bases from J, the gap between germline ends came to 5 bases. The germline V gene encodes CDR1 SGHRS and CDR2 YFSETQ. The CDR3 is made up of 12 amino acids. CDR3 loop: CASSLIATEAFF. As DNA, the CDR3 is TGCGCCAGCAGCTTGATAGCCACTGAAGCTTTCTTT.

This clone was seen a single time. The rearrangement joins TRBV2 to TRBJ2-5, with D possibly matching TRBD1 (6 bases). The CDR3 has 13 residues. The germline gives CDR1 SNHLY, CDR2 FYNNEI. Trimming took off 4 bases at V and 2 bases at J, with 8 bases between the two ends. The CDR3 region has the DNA TGTGCCAGCAGTGTTGGACAGCAAGAGACCCAGTACTTC. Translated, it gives CASSVGQQETQYF.

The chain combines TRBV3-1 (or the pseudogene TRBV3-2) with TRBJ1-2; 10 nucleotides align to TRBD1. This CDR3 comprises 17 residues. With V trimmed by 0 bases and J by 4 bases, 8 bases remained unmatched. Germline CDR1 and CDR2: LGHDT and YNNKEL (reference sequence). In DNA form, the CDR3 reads TGTGCCAGCAGCCAAGATCGGGACAGGGGCCGTCGCTATGGCTACACCTTC. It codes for CASSQDRDRGRRYGYTF.

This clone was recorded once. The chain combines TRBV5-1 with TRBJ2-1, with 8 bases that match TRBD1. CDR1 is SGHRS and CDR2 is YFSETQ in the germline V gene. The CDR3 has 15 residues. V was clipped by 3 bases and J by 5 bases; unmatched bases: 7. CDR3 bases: TGCGCCAGCAGCTCGCGGACAGGGTGGAACAATGAGCAGTTCTTC. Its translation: CASSSRTGWNNEQFF.

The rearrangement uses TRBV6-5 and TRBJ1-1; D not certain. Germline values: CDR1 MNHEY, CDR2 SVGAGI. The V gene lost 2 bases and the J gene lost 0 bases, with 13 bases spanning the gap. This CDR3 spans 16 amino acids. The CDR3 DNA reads TGTGCCAGCAGTTACCTTCCCGGAGGGATGAACACTGAAGCTTTCTTT. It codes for CASSYLPGGMNTEAFF.

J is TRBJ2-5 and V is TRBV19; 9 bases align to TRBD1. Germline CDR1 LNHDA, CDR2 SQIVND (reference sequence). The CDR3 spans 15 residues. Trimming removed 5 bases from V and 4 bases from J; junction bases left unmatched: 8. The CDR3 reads CASSSYDRGRETQYF. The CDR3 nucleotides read TGTGCCAGTAGTTCATACGACAGGGGGAGAGAGACCCAGTACTTC.

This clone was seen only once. The CDR3: CATSEGANYGYTF. CDR3 DNA: TGTGCCACCAGTGAGGGGGCTAACTATGGCTACACCTTC. The chain uses TRBV24-1 and TRBJ1-2, with a possible D match to TRBD1 (5 bases). V lost 4 bases to trimming and J lost 0 bases, with 5 bases between them. The germline V gene encodes CDR1 KGHDR and CDR2 SFDVKD. The CDR3 length is 13 residues.

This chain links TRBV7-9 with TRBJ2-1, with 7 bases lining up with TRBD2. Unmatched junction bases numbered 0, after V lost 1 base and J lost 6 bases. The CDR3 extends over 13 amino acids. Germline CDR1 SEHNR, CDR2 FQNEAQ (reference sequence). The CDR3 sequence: CASSLGLANEQFF. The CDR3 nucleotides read TGTGCCAGCAGCTTAGGACTAGCCAATGAGCAGTTCTTC.

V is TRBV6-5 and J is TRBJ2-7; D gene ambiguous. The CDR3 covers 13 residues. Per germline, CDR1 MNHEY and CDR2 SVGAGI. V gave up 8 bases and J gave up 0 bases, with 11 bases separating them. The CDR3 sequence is CASRTSGSYEQYF. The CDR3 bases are TGTGCCAGCCGGACGAGTGGCTCCTACGAGCAGTACTTC.

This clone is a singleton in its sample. CDR3 sequence reads: CASTWKGAGGAVREQFF. The DNA of the CDR3 is TGCGCCAGCACGTGGAAGGGAGCGGGGGGGGCGGTTCGTGAGCAGTTCTTC. The V gene is TRBV10-2, the J gene TRBJ2-1, with 10 nucleotides matching TRBD2. Germline-derived CDR1 and CDR2 are WSHSY and SAAADI. J lost 9 bases, V lost 7 bases, and 18 bases had no gene match. The CDR3 has 17 residues.

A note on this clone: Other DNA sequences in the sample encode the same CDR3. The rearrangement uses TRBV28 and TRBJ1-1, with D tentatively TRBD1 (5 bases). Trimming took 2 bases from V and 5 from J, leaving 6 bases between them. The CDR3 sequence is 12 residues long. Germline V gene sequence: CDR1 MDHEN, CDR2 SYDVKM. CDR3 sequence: CASSLRGTEAFF. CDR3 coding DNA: TGTGCCAGCAGTTTACGGGGGACTGAAGCTTTCTTT. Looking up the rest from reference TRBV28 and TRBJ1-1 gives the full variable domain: DVKVTQSSRYLVKRTGEKVFLECVQDMDHENMFWYRQDPGLGLRLIYFSYDVKMKEKGDIPEGYSVSREKKERFSLILESASTNQTSMYLCASSLRGTEAFFGQGTRLTVV.